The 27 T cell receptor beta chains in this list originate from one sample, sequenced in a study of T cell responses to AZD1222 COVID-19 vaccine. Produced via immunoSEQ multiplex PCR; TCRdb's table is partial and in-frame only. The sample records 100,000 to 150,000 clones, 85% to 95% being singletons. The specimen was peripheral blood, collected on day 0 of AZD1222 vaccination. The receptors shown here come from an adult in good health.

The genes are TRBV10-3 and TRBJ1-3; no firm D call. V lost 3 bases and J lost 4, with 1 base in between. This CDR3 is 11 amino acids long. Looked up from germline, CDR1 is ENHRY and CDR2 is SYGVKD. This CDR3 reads CAISEGNTIYF. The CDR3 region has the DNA TGTGCCATCAGTGAAGGAAACACCATATATTTT.

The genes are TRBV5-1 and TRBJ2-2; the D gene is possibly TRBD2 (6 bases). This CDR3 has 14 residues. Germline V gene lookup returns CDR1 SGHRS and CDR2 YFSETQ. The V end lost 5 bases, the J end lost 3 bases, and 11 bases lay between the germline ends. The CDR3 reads CASRAGLYTGELFF. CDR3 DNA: TGCGCCAGCAGGGCGGGACTCTACACCGGGGAGCTGTTTTTT.

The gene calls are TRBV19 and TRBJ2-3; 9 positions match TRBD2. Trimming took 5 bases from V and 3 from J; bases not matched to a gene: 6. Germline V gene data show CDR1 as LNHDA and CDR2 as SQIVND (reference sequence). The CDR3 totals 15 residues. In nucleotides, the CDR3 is TGTGCCAGTAGTGCTAGCGGGAAACGAACAGATACGCAGTATTTT. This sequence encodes CASSASGKRTDTQYF. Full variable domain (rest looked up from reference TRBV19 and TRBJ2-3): DGGITQSPKYLFRKEGQNVTLSCEQNLNHDAMYWYRQDPGQGLRLIYYSQIVNDFQKGDIAEGYSVSREKKESFPLTVTSAQKNPTAFYLCASSASGKRTDTQYFGPGTRLTVL.

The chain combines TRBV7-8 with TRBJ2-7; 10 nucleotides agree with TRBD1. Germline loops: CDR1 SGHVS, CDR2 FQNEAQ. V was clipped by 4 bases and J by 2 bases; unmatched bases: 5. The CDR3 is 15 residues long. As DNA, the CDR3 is TGTGCCAGCAGCTCCATGGACAGGGGGGCCTACGAGCAGTACTTC. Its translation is CASSSMDRGAYEQYF.

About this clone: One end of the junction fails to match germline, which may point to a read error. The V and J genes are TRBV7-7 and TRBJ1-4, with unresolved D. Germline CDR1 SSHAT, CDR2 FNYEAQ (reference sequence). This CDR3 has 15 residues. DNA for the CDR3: TGTGCTAGCAGCTTATTAGCGGGTCGTGATGAAAAACTGTTTTTT. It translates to CASSLLAGRDEKLFF.

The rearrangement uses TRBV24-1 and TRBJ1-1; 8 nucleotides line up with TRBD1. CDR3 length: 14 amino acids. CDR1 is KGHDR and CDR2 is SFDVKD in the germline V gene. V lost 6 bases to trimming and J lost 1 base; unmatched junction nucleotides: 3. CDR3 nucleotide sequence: TGTGCCACCAGTATGACAGGGGAGAACACTGAAGCTTTCTTT. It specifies CATSMTGENTEAFF.

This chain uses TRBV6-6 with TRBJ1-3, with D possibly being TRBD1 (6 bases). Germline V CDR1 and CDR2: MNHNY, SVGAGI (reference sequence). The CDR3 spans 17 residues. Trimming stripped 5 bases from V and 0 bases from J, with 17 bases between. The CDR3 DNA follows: TGTGCCAGCAGTCCTACGACAGGCTCCACCTCTGGAAACACCATATATTTT. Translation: CASSPTTGSTSGNTIYF.

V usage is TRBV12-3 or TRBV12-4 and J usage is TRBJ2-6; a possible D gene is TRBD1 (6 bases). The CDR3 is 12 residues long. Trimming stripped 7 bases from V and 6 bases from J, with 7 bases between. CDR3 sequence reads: CASKGEANVLTF. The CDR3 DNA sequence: TGTGCCAGCAAGGGGGAGGCCAACGTCCTGACTTTC.

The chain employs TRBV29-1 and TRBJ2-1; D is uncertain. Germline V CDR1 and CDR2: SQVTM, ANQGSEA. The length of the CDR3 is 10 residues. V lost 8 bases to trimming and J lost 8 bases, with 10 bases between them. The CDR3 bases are TGCAGCTCCGTGAAGGATGAGCAGTTCTTC. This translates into CSSVKDEQFF.

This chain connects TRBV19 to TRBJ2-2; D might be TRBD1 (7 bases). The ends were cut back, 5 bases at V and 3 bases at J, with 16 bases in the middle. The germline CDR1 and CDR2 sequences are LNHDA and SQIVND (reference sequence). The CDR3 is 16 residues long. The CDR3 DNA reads TGTGCCAGTAGTGGAGGAGGGGGCCTTGACACCGGGGAGCTGTTTTTT. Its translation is CASSGGGGLDTGELFF.

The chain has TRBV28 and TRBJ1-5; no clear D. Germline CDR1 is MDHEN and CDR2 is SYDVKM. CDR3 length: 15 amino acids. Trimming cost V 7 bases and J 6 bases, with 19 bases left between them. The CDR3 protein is CASKTGEASSQPQHF. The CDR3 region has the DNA TGTGCCAGCAAAACCGGGGAGGCATCGAGTCAGCCCCAGCATTTT.

The CDR3 DNA is TGTGCCATCAGCGACCCTCTGGAGAGTGGCTACACCTTC. As protein: CAISDPLESGYTF. This chain joins TRBV10-3 and TRBJ1-2; no clear D gene. The CDR3 contains 13 residues. Looked up from germline, CDR1 is ENHRY and CDR2 is SYGVKD. The V end lost 6 bases, the J end lost 7 bases, and 15 bases lay between the germline ends.

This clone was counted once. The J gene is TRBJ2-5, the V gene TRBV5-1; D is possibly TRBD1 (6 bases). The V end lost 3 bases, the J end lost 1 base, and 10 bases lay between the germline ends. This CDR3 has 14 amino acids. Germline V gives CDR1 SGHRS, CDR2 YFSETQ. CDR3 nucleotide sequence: TGCGCCAGCAGCTCTACAGGGCCCCAAGAGACCCAGTACTTC. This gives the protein CASSSTGPQETQYF.

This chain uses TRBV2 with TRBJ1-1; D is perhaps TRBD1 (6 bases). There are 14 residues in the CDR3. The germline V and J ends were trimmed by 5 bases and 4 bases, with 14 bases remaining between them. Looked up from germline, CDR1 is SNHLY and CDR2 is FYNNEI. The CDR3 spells CASSHREFGTEAFF. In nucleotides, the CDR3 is TGTGCCAGCAGTCACAGGGAGTTCGGCACTGAAGCTTTCTTT.

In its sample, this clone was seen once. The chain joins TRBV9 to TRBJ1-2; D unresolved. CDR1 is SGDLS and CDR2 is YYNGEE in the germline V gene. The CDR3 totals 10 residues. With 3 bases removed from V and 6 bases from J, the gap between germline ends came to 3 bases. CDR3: CASSEDGYTF. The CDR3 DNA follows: TGTGCCAGCAGCGAGGATGGCTACACCTTC.

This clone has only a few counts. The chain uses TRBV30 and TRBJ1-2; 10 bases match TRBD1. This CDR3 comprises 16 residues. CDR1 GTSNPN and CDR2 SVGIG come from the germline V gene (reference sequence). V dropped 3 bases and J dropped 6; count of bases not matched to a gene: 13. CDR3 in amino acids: CAWRDPGQGTLDGYTF. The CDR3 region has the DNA TGTGCCTGGAGAGACCCGGGACAGGGGACCCTCGATGGCTACACCTTC.

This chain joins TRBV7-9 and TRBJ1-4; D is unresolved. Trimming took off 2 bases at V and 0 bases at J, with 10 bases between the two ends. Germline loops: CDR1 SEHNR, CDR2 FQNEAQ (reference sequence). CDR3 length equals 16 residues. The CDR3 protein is CASSLRATATNEKLFF. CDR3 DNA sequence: TGTGCCAGCAGCTTAAGAGCGACCGCAACTAATGAAAAACTGTTTTTT.

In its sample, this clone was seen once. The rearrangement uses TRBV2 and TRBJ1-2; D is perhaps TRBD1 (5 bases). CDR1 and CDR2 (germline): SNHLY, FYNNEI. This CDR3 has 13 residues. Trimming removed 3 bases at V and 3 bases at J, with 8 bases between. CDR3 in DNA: TGTGCCAGCAGTGACAGGGAACACTATGGCTACACCTTC. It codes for CASSDREHYGYTF.

The CDR3 DNA reads TGTGCCAGCAGCTTGACAGGGTTAGAGGAAGCTTTCTTT. This sequence encodes CASSLTGLEEAFF. J is TRBJ1-1 and V is TRBV7-2, with 7 bases lining up with TRBD1. Trimming removed 3 bases from V and 8 bases from J; junction bases left unmatched: 6. This CDR3 comprises 13 residues. Germline V gene data show CDR1 as SGHTA and CDR2 as FQGNSA.

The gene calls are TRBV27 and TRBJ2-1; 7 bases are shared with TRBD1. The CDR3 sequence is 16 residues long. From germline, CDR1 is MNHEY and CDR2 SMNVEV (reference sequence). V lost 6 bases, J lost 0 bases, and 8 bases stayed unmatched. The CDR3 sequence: CASRRQGADSYNEQFF. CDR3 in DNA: TGTGCCAGCAGAAGACAGGGAGCGGACTCCTACAATGAGCAGTTCTTC.

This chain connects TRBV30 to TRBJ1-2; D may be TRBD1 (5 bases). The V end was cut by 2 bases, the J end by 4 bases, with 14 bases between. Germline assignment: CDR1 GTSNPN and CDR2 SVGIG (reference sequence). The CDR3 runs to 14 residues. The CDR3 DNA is TGTGCCTGGAGTCTCACCATGGGGACCTATGGCTACACCTTC. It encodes CAWSLTMGTYGYTF. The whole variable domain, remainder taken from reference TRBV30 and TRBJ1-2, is SQTIHQWPATLVQPVGSPLSLECTVEGTSNPNLYWYRQAAGRGLQLLFYSVGIGQISSEVPQNLSASRPQDRQFILSSKKLLLSDSGFYLCAWSLTMGTYGYTFGSGTRLTVV.

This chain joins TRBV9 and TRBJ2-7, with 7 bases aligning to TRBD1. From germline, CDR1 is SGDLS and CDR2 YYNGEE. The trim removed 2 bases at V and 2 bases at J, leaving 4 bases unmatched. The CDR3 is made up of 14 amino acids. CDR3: CASSVGTATYEQYF. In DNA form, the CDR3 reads TGTGCCAGCAGCGTCGGGACAGCTACCTACGAGCAGTACTTC.

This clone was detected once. The CDR3 is CASGVQGRPYEQYF. The CDR3 DNA reads as TGTGCTAGTGGTGTACAGGGGCGGCCCTACGAGCAGTACTTC. This chain joins TRBV12-5 and TRBJ2-7, with 7 positions matching TRBD1. From germline, CDR1 is LGHNT and CDR2 FRNRAP. CDR3 length: 14 residues. J lost 2 bases, V lost 5 bases, and 6 bases had no gene match.

For the CDR3, the DNA is TGCGCCAGCAGTTCACAGGGTCTCCCCCCCCGAGATACGCAGTATTTT. Translated, it gives CASSSQGLPPRDTQYF. This sequence joins TRBV5-1 and TRBJ2-3; perhaps TRBD1 as D (6 bases). The CDR3 contains 16 residues. Germline loops: CDR1 SGHRS, CDR2 YFSETQ. V was shortened by 5 bases and J by 5 bases, with 21 bases between the two germline ends.

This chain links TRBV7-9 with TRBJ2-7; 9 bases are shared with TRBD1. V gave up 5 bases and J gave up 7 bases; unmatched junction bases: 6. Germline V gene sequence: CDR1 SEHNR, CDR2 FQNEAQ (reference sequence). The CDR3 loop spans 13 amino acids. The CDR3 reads CASSKRTGDEQYF. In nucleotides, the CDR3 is TGTGCCAGCAGCAAAAGGACAGGGGATGAGCAGTACTTC.

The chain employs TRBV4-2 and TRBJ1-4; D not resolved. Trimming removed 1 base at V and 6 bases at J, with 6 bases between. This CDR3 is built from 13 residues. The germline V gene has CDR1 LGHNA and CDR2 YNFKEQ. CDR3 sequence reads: CASSQGGDEKLFF. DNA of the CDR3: TGTGCCAGCAGCCAAGGGGGAGATGAAAAACTGTTTTTT.

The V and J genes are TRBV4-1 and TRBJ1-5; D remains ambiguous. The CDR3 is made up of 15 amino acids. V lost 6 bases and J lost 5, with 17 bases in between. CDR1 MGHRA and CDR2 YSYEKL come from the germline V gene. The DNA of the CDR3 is TGCGCCAGCAGACGAGGGTTCCAGTGGGATCAGCCCCAGCATTTT. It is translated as CASRRGFQWDQPQHF.